The present T cell receptor beta chain was sequenced within a study of T cell responses to AZD1222 COVID-19 vaccine. TCRdb's table, derived via immunoSEQ multiplex PCR, lists solely in-frame clones and lacks some. The sample has more than 85,000 clones; about 91% are singletons. About this clone itself: What it recognizes is unknown.

Findings of the study overall: Spike-wide vaccine-associated CD4 TCRs dominated at 160-218 and 743-854.

CDR1 MNHEY and CDR2 SVGAGI come from the germline V gene. V was pared by 2 bases and J by 1 base, with 5 bases of the junction left unmatched. This CDR3 is built from 16 residues. The input for sequencing was peripheral blood, taken on day 0 of AZD1222 vaccination. The receptor was isolated from an adult in good health. The chain joins TRBV6-5 to TRBJ2-7, with TRBD1 identical over 10 bases. The DNA for the CDR3 is TGTGCCAGCAGTTACGCCGGGACAGGGGCTTCCTACGAGCAGTACTTC. Protein product: CASSYAGTGASYEQYF.